These 21 T cell receptor beta chains originate from one sample sequenced in a study of T-cell memory formation after mild COVID-19. From the 5' RACE reads, TCRdb called clonotypes with MiXCR, one entry per CDR3 protein. In the table there are roughly 180,000 distinct CDR3 sequences, less than 20% of which are singletons. The source material was PBMCs or a T cell subset sorted from them (not recorded which). These receptor sequences come from a man between 18 and 35 years old who had mild COVID-19 (a few samples of this study predate the infection). Cell type and time point are not known.

The chain carries TRBV19 and TRBJ1-2; D is unresolved. The V gene's germline CDR1 is LNHDA and CDR2 SQIVND (reference sequence). Deletions cut 9 bases from V and 6 bases from J, with 20 bases between. The CDR3 extends over 14 amino acids. The CDR3 loop reads CASRDPPGGDGYTF. For the CDR3, the DNA is TGTGCCAGCCGAGATCCGCCGGGCGGGGATGGCTACACCTTC.

With respect to this clonotype: This may arise from a read error, as a much more abundant clone is one base away. The V and J genes are TRBV11-2 and TRBJ1-2; D ambiguous. This CDR3 region has 12 residues. In germline, CDR1 is SGHAT, CDR2 FQNNGV. Trimming took off 3 bases at V and 1 base at J, with 3 bases between the two ends. The CDR3 loop reads CASSFNNYGYTF. CDR3 DNA: TGTGCCAGCAGCTTCAATAACTATGGCTACACCTTC.

The sample holds a few counts of this clonotype. The V and J genes are TRBV5-1 and TRBJ2-5; 14 positions match TRBD2. Unmatched junction bases numbered 4, after V lost 4 bases and J lost 5 bases. CDR3 length: 15 amino acids. CDR1 is SGHRS and CDR2 is YFSETQ in the germline V gene. As DNA, the CDR3 is TGCGCCAGCAGCGCGGGACTAGCGGGGGTTGAGACCCAGTACTTC. Translating gives CASSAGLAGVETQYF.

This clonotype came up a few times. J is TRBJ1-6 and V is TRBV11-2, with D perhaps TRBD1 (6 bases). Trimming cost V 5 bases and J 7 bases, with 15 bases left between them. This CDR3 has 15 amino acids. Looked up from germline, CDR1 is SGHAT and CDR2 is FQNNGV. The chain's CDR3 is CASSLRQAMNSPLHF. The CDR3 coding sequence is TGTGCCAGCAGCCTACGACAGGCGATGAATTCACCCCTCCACTTT.

The chain is built from TRBV6-2 or TRBV6-3 and TRBJ2-1; possible D gene TRBD2, 7 bases. Germline CDR1 and CDR2: MNHEY and SVGEGT. The CDR3 totals 16 residues. With 4 bases removed from V and 3 bases from J, the gap between germline ends came to 16 bases. The CDR3: CASSSPRGADYNEQFF. DNA for the CDR3: TGTGCCAGCAGTTCCCCTCGGGGGGCGGACTACAATGAGCAGTTCTTC.

This clonotype was seen a handful of times. This sequence joins TRBV20-1 and TRBJ2-5; 8 bases line up with TRBD1. The germline V gene has CDR1 DFQATT and CDR2 SNEGSKA (reference sequence). The CDR3 has 14 amino acids. Trimming cost V 1 base and J 5 bases; bases outside gene matches: 6. CDR3 DNA sequence: TGCAGTGCTAGAGTGGTCGGGGACAGGGAGACCCAGTACTTC. Amino acids: CSARVVGDRETQYF.

This clonotype came up a few times. This chain joins TRBV5-1 and TRBJ2-3; D assignment may be TRBD1 or TRBD2 (5 bases each). Germline CDR1 is SGHRS and CDR2 is YFSETQ. The CDR3 is made up of 13 amino acids. V dropped 4 bases and J dropped 0 bases, with 6 bases sitting between them. This CDR3 is CASSRDSTDTQYF. The DNA of the CDR3 is TGCGCCAGCAGCCGGGACAGCACAGATACGCAGTATTTT.

This chain connects TRBV18 to TRBJ2-7; possibly TRBD2 for D (6 bases). The V end lost 3 bases, the J end lost 7 bases, and 10 bases lay between the germline ends. The germline V gene encodes CDR1 KGHSH and CDR2 LQKENI. The CDR3 loop spans 12 amino acids. This CDR3 reads CASSPWGEEQYF. The CDR3, as DNA: TGTGCCAGCTCACCGTGGGGGGAAGAGCAGTACTTC.

This clonotype has just a few counts. J is TRBJ2-3 and V is TRBV7-2; D uncertain. V was cut by 2 bases and J by 5 bases, with 5 bases left in between. Germline loops: CDR1 SGHTA, CDR2 FQGNSA. The CDR3 is made up of 12 amino acids. The chain's CDR3 is CASSLILDTQYF. For the CDR3, the DNA is TGTGCCAGCAGCTTAATCTTAGATACGCAGTATTTT.

The rearrangement joins TRBV5-1 to TRBJ2-7, with a weak D call TRBD2 (7 bases). V was trimmed by 3 bases and J by 5 bases, leaving 15 bases between them. CDR1 and CDR2 from the germline V gene are SGHRS and YFSETQ. This CDR3 comprises 14 residues. The CDR3: CASSWGTGGDEQYF. For the CDR3, the DNA is TGCGCCAGCAGCTGGGGGACGGGGGGCGACGAGCAGTACTTC.

The V and J genes are TRBV6-5 and TRBJ2-7; no clear D gene. There are 11 residues in the CDR3. The V end was cut by 1 base, the J end by 7 bases, with 5 bases between. From germline, CDR1 is MNHEY and CDR2 SVGAGI. CDR3 sequence reads: CASSYLGEQYF. CDR3 bases: TGTGCCAGCAGTTACTTGGGGGAGCAGTACTTC.

V usage is TRBV6-6 and J usage is TRBJ2-7, with 7 bases fitting TRBD1. The germline CDR1 and CDR2 sequences are MNHNY and SVGAGI (reference sequence). The CDR3 has 16 residues. Germline trimming cut 5 bases from V and 0 bases from J; bases unmatched to any gene: 10. The CDR3 protein is CASSAPPGQSSYEQYV. CDR3 nucleotides: TGTGCCAGCAGTGCGCCCCCGGGACAGAGCTCCTACGAGCAGTACGTC.

This clonotype was seen a handful of times. The V gene is TRBV5-1, the J gene TRBJ2-7; a possible D gene is TRBD2 (6 bases). The CDR3 loop spans 14 amino acids. Trimming removed 4 bases from V and 2 bases from J, with 13 bases in between. Germline CDR1 and CDR2: SGHRS and YFSETQ. In nucleotides, the CDR3 is TGCGCCAGCAGCATAGAGGCGGGAACCTACGAGCAGTACTTC. Translation: CASSIEAGTYEQYF.

This chain links TRBV4-3 with TRBJ1-4; 8 bases align to TRBD1. This CDR3 has 14 amino acids. V was clipped by 8 bases and J by 8 bases; unmatched bases: 10. Germline CDR1 reads LGHNA; CDR2 reads YSLEER. The CDR3 bases are TGCGCCAGCGGAATGGACAGGGTGAAAGAAAAACTGTTTTTT. Its translation is CASGMDRVKEKLFF.

The rearrangement joins TRBV6-1 to TRBJ2-1; D may match TRBD1 or TRBD2 (5 bases each). This CDR3 has 13 amino acids. Trimming stripped 4 bases from V and 13 bases from J, with 17 bases between. CDR1 is MNHNS, CDR2 SASEGT, per germline. The CDR3 loop is CASSGQNWDPQFF. The CDR3 region has the DNA TGTGCCAGCAGTGGCCAAAACTGGGACCCCCAGTTCTTC.

The J gene is TRBJ2-5, the V gene TRBV12-3 or TRBV12-4; 7 bases match TRBD1. J gave up 3 bases and V 4 bases, and 2 bases lay outside the gene matches. This CDR3 spans 13 amino acids. The DNA for the CDR3 is TGTGCCAGCAGTTACGACAGGGAAGAGACCCAGTACTTC. Its translation: CASSYDREETQYF.

DNA for the CDR3: TGTGCCAGCAGTCCAACAGAGATCTCCTACGAGCAGTACTTC. This codes for CASSPTEISYEQYF. This chain uses TRBV6-5 with TRBJ2-7; no clear D gene. Germline CDR1 MNHEY, CDR2 SVGAGI. The CDR3 contains 14 residues. The V end lost 5 bases, the J end lost 0 bases, and 11 bases lay between the germline ends.

The chain links TRBV12-3 or TRBV12-4 to TRBJ2-5, with D maybe TRBD2 (6 bases). The CDR3 spans 16 residues. The V end lost 4 bases, the J end lost 2 bases, and 17 bases lay between the germline ends. The CDR3 loop is CASSSRRRGVQETQYF. The CDR3 region has the DNA TGTGCCAGCAGTTCCCGTAGGCGGGGAGTTCAAGAGACCCAGTACTTC.

The sample holds a few counts of this clonotype. CDR3 protein: CASARAGASTDTQYF. CDR3 bases: TGTGCCAGCGCAAGGGCGGGGGCCAGCACAGATACGCAGTATTTT. J is TRBJ2-3 and V is TRBV2, with a tentative D call TRBD2 (7 bases). CDR1 and CDR2 (germline): SNHLY, FYNNEI. V lost 8 bases and J 0 bases, leaving 15 bases between the germline ends. This CDR3 spans 15 amino acids.

This clonotype was recorded at least ten times. The chain has TRBV7-2 and TRBJ1-6, with D tentatively TRBD1 (5 bases). Germline V gene lookup returns CDR1 SGHTA and CDR2 FQGNSA. V was shortened by 6 bases and J by 7 bases, with 13 bases between the two germline ends. The length of the CDR3 is 14 residues. The DNA of the CDR3 is TGTGCCAGCAGGCCCGACAGAAGCAATTCACCCCTCCACTTT. It codes for CASRPDRSNSPLHF.

The rearrangement links TRBV6-4 to TRBJ1-1; 7 positions match TRBD1. V lost 0 bases, J lost 9 bases, and 10 bases stayed unmatched. Germline CDR1 reads MRHNA; CDR2 reads SNTAGT. The CDR3 has 15 amino acids. The CDR3 protein is CASSDSRGGPPKAFF. The CDR3, as DNA: TGTGCCAGCAGTGACTCAAGAGGGGGCCCTCCTAAAGCTTTCTTT.